The table lists the clone carrying this T cell receptor beta chain with a count of one. What it binds is unknown. The data derive from a study of siplizumab effects on memory and regulatory T cells. Produced via immunoSEQ multiplex PCR; TCRdb's table is partial and in-frame only. The sample carries tens of thousands of clones, around 94% recorded once. The ends lost 4 bases at V and 6 bases at J; junction bases unmatched: 7. The CDR3 sequence is 15 residues long. Per the germline V gene, CDR1 is MGHDK and CDR2 is SYGVNS. General observations from the study: The study found naive T cells seemingly more diverse than memory cells and seemingly major alloresponse contributors.

The gene calls are TRBV25-1 and TRBJ1-4; TRBD1 aligns across 8 bases. Sequencing was carried out using non-Treg CD4+ T cells sorted from blood. The origin of this receptor is a human donor in good health. In nucleotides, the CDR3 is TGTGCCAGCAGTGGACCCGGGACAGGTCATGAAAAACTGTTTTTT. Translating gives CASSGPGTGHEKLFF.